A selection of T cell receptor beta chains follows, all from one sample in a study of Tregs in tolerant kidney transplant recipients. Measured with immunoSEQ multiplex PCR; TCRdb has only the in-frame clones, and not every one. Of around 120,000 clones in the sample, about 90% were seen once. The sequenced material came from CD4+ T cells from blood. The receptors stem from a human donor in good health. The CDR3 runs from the conserved cysteine through the conserved F or W. A D gene is named only where the DNA matches it firmly. Size is omitted from some rows. Given values are once, few, many or a class for expanded clones.

J gene: TRBJ2-5; clone size: .; V gene: TRBV5-1; D gene: .; CDR3 DNA: TGCGCCAGCAGCTTGTTTGGGACCCAAGGGGAGACCCAGTACTTC; CDR3 protein: CASSLFGTQGETQYF
J gene: TRBJ1-5; clone size: .; V gene: TRBV6-6; D gene: TRBD1; CDR3 DNA: TGTGCCAGCAAGGGGGCAGGGGGACTTAGCAATCAGCCCCAGCATTTT; CDR3 protein: CASKGAGGLSNQPQHF
J gene: TRBJ1-1; clone size: .; V gene: TRBV30; D gene: .; CDR3 DNA: TGTGCCTGCGGGGCACGAATGAACACTGAAGCTTTCTTT; CDR3 protein: CACGARMNTEAFF
J gene: TRBJ2-3; clone size: .; V gene: TRBV5-1; D gene: .; CDR3 DNA: TGCGCCAGCAGCTTTCAGGGCGTCCCAGATACGCAGTATTTT; CDR3 protein: CASSFQGVPDTQYF
J gene: TRBJ2-2; clone size: .; V gene: TRBV7-3; D gene: .; CDR3 DNA: TGTGCCAGCAGCTTGCAGGGGCCCACCGGGGAGCTGTTTTTT; CDR3 protein: CASSLQGPTGELFF
J gene: TRBJ1-5; clone size: once; V gene: TRBV5-6; D gene: .; CDR3 DNA: TGTGCCAGCAGCCCATTCGGGGGATCGAGTCAGCCCCAGCATTTT; CDR3 protein: CASSPFGGSSQPQHF
J gene: TRBJ2-3; clone size: once; V gene: TRBV5-1; D gene: TRBD2; CDR3 DNA: TGCGCCAGCAGCTGGCGACTAGCGGAAAGCACAGATACGCAGTATTTT; CDR3 protein: CASSWRLAESTDTQYF
J gene: TRBJ1-2; clone size: .; V gene: TRBV7-8; D gene: .; CDR3 DNA: TGTGCCAGCAGCTTTTACAGGGAGGGCTATGGCTACACCTTC; CDR3 protein: CASSFYREGYGYTF
J gene: TRBJ2-4; clone size: .; V gene: TRBV5-1; D gene: TRBD2; CDR3 DNA: TGCGCCAGCAGTCCGGGCAGGGAGGGAAACATTCAGTACTTC; CDR3 protein: CASSPGREGNIQYF
J gene: TRBJ2-3; clone size: .; V gene: TRBV10-1; D gene: TRBD2; CDR3 DNA: TGCGCCAGCAGTGCGATAGCGGGGGTCACAGATACGCAGTATTTT; CDR3 protein: CASSAIAGVTDTQYF